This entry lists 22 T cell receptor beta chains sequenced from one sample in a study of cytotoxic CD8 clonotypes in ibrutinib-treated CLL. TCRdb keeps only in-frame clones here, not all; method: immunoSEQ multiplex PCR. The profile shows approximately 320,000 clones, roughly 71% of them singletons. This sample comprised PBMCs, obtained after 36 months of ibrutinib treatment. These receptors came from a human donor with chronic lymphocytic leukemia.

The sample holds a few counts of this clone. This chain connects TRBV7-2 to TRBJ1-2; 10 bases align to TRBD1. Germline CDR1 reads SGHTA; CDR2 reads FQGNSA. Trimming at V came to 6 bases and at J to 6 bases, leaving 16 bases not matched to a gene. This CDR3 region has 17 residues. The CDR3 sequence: CASSLSPLGQGQHGYTF. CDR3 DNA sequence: TGTGCCAGCAGTCTTAGTCCCTTGGGACAGGGGCAGCATGGCTACACCTTC.

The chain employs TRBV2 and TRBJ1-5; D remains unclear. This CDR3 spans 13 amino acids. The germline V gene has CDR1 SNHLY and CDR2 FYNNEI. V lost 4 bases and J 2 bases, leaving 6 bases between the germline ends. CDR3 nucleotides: TGTGCCAGCAGTGCCGATGGCAATCAGCCCCAGCATTTT. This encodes CASSADGNQPQHF.

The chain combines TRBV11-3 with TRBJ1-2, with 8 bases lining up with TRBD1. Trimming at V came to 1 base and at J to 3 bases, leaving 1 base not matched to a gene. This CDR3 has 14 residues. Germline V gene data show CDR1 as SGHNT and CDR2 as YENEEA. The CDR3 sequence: CASSLGQGHYGYTF. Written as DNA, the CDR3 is TGTGCCAGCAGCTTAGGACAGGGGCACTATGGCTACACCTTC.

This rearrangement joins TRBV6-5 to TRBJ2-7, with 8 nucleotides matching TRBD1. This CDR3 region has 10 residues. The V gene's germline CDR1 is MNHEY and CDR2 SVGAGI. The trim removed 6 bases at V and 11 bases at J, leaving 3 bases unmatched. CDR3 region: CASRDRVEYF. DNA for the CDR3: TGTGCCAGCAGGGACAGGGTTGAGTACTTC.

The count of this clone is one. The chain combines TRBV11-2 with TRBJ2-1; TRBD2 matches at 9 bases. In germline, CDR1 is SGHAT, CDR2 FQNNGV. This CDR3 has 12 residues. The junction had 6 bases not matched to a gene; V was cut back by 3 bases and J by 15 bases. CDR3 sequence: CASSFLGTSRFF. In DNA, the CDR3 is TGTGCCAGCAGCTTCCTCGGGACTAGCAGGTTCTTC.

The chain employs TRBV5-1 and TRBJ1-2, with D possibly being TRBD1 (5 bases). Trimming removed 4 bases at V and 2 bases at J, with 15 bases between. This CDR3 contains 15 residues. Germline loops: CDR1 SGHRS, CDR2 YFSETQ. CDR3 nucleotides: TGCGCCAGCAGCGGATGGGACGGACGGAACTATGGCTACACCTTC. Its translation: CASSGWDGRNYGYTF.

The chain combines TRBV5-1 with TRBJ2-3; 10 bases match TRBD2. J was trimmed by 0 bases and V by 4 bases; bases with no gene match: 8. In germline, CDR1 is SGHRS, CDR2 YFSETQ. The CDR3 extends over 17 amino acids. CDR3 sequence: CASSPTSGPASTDTQYF. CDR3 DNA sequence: TGCGCCAGCAGCCCGACTAGCGGGCCCGCTAGCACAGATACGCAGTATTTT.

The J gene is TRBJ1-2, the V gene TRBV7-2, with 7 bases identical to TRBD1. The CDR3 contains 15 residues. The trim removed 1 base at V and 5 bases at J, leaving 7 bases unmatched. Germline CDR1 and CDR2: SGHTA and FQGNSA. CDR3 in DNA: TGTGCCAGCAGCTTAGTGGGACAGCAACCTTATGGCTACACCTTC. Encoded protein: CASSLVGQQPYGYTF.

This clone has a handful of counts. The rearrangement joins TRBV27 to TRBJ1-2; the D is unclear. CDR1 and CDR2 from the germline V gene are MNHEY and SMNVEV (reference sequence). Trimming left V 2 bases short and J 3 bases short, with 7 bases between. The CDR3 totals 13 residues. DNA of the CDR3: TGTGCCAGCAGTTTAAGGATTGACTATGGCTACACCTTC. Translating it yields CASSLRIDYGYTF.

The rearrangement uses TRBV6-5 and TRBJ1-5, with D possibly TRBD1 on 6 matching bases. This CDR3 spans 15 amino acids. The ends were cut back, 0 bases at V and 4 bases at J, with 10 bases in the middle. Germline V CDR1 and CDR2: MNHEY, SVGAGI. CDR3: CASSYSDRPNQPQHF. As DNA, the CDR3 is TGTGCCAGCAGTTACTCCGACAGGCCTAATCAGCCCCAGCATTTT.

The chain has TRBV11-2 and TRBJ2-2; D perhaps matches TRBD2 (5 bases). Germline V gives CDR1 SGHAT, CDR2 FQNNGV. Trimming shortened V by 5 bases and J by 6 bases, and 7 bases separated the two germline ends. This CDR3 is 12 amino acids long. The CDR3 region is CASSLAAGELFF. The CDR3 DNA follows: TGTGCCAGCAGCCTAGCTGCCGGGGAGCTGTTTTTT.

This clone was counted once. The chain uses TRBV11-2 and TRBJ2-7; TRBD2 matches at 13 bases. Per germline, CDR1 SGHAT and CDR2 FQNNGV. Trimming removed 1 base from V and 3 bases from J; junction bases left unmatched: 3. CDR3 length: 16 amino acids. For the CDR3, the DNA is TGTGCCAGCAGCTTAGCTAGACTAGCGGGAGGCTACGAGCAGTACTTC. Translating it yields CASSLARLAGGYEQYF.

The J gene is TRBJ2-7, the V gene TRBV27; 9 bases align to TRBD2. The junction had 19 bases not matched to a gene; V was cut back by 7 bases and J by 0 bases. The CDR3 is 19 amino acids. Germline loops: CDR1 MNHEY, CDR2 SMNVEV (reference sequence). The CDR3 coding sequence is TGTGCCAGCAAAGGCGGTAGGCTAGCGGGGCGGGGGAACTCCTACGAGCAGTACTTC. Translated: CASKGGRLAGRGNSYEQYF.

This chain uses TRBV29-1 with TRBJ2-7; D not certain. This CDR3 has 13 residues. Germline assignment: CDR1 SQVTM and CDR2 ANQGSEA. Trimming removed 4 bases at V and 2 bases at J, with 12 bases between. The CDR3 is CSVVLEGAYEQYF. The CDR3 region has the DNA TGCAGCGTTGTGCTCGAAGGTGCCTACGAGCAGTACTTC.

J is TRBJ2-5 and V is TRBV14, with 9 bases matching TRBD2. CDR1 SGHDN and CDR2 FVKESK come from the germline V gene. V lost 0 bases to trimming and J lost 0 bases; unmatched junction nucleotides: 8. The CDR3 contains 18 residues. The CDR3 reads CASSQDSWTSDNQETQYF. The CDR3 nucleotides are TGTGCCAGCAGCCAAGATTCGTGGACTAGCGACAACCAAGAGACCCAGTACTTC.

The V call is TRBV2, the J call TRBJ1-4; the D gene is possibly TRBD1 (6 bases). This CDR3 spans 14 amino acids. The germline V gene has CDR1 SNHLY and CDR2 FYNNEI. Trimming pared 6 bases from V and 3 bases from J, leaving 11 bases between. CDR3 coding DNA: TGTGCCAGCAGCGACAGGACCTCTAATGAAAAACTGTTTTTT. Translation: CASSDRTSNEKLFF. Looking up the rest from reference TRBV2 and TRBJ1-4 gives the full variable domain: EPEVTQTPSHQVTQMGQEVILRCVPISNHLYFYWYRQILGQKVEFLVSFYNNEISEKSEIFDDQFSVERPDGSNFTLKIRSTKLEDSAMYFCASSDRTSNEKLFFGSGTQLSVL.

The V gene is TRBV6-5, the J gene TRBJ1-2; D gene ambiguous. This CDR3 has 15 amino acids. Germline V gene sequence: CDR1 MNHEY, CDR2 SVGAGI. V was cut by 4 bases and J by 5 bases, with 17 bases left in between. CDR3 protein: CASSLLRAGPYGYTF. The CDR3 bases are TGTGCCAGCAGTTTACTTAGAGCAGGCCCGTATGGCTACACCTTC.

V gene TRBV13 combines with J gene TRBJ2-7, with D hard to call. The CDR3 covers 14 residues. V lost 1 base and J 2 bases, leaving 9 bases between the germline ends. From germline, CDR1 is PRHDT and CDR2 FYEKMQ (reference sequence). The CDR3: CASSLERGPYEQYF. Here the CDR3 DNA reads TGTGCCAGCAGCTTAGAGCGAGGACCCTACGAGCAGTACTTC.

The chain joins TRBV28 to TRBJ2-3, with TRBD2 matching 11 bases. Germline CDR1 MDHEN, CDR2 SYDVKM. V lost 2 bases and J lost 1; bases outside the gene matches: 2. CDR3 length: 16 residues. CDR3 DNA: TGTGCCAGCAGTTTAACTAGCGGGGGAGGCACAGATACGCAGTATTTT. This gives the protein CASSLTSGGGTDTQYF.

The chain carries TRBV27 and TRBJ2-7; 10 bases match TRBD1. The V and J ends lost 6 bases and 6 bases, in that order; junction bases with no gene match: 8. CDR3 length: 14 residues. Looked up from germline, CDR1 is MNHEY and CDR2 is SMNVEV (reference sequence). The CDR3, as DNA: TGTGCCAGCAGGGACGACAGGGGGCGCTCCGAGCAGTACTTC. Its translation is CASRDDRGRSEQYF.

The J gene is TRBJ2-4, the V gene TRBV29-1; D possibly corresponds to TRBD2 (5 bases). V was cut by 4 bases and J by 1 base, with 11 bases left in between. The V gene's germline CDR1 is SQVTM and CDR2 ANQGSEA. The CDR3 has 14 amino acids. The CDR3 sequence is CSVVGVPAKNIQYF. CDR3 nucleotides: TGCAGCGTTGTCGGGGTCCCTGCCAAAAACATTCAGTACTTC.

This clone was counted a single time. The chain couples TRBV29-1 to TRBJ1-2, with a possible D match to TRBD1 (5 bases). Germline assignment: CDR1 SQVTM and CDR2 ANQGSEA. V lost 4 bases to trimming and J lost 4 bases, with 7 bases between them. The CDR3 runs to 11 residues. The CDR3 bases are TGCAGCGTTGTCGGGGGCTATGGCTACACCTTC. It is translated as CSVVGGYGYTF.